This is a list of T cell receptor beta chains from one sample in a study of blood T cell repertoires in COVID-19. This table comes from immunoSEQ multiplex PCR, and its TCRdb copy is limited to in-frame clones, with some not included. The profile shows about 190,000 clones, 90% of them singletons. The sequencing sample was made of peripheral blood. These receptors originate from a man aged 45-65 years with acute or convalescent COVID-19. Each CDR3 is given with its conserved first and last residue. Each record gives: clone size, J gene, D gene, V gene, CDR3 DNA, CDR3 protein. D genes are given only for firm matches. Expanded clones are given a class, and other clones once, few, many or no size at all.

NA | TRBJ2-2 | NA | TRBV11-2 | TGTGCCAGCAGCACAATCAGGGCCGGGGAGCTGTTTTTT | CASSTIRAGELFF
NA | TRBJ1-5 | NA | TRBV23-1 | TGCGCCAGCAGTCGTCGCCCCCCGGCGGATAGCAATCAGCCCCAGCATTTT | CASSRRPPADSNQPQHF
NA | TRBJ2-5 | NA | TRBV27 | TGTGCCAGCAGCCAAACATACAGGGTTTCGGAGACCCAGTACTTC | CASSQTYRVSETQYF
NA | TRBJ2-5 | TRBD2 | TRBV4-1 | TGCGCCAGCAGCCAGAGCGGGGGGGCTGCAGAGACCCAGTACTTC | CASSQSGGAAETQYF
NA | TRBJ1-2 | NA | TRBV27 | TGTGCCAGCAGTTTACAAGGGGGGGGTAGTGGCTATGGCTACACCTTC | CASSLQGGGSGYGYTF
NA | TRBJ2-3 | NA | TRBV7-8 | TGTGCCAGCAGCTTCAGCTCGGGGGAGGGCACAGATACGCAGTATTTT | CASSFSSGEGTDTQYF
NA | TRBJ2-2 | NA | TRBV27 | TGTGCCAGCAGCGAACCTCGTGGGGGCCGGATCGGGGAGCTGTTTTTT | CASSEPRGGRIGELFF
NA | TRBJ2-1 | TRBD2 | TRBV7-2 | TGTGCCAGCAGCTCCGGACTAGCCCCACGCGAGCAGTTCTTC | CASSSGLAPREQFF
NA | TRBJ2-1 | NA | TRBV11-2 | TGTGCCAGCAGCTTACGCAACCGACTGTCCGAGAGTGAGCAGTTCTTC | CASSLRNRLSESEQFF
once | TRBJ2-5 | TRBD1 | TRBV7-9 | TGTGCCAGCAGCTCCGGGACAGCAACGACCCAGTACTTC | CASSSGTATTQYF
NA | TRBJ1-2 | TRBD1 | TRBV11-2 | TGTGCCAGCAGCTTCGATTACGGGACAGTTAACTATGGCTACACCTTC | CASSFDYGTVNYGYTF
NA | TRBJ2-2 | TRBD2 | TRBV5-1 | TGCGCCAGCGGAAGAGCGGGGGTCAACACCGGGGAGCTGTTTTTT | CASGRAGVNTGELFF
NA | TRBJ2-1 | NA | TRBV4-1 | TGCGCCAGCAGCCAAGATTCGTCGAGATCCTACAATGAGCAGTTCTTC | CASSQDSSRSYNEQFF
NA | TRBJ2-5 | NA | TRBV2 | TGTGCCAGCAGTGAAAACAGGCGCCAAGAGACCCAGTACTTC | CASSENRRQETQYF
NA | TRBJ2-2 | TRBD1 | TRBV4-3 | TGCGCCAGCAGCCAGAACAGGGGGCGCGGGGCCGGGGAGCTGTTTTTT | CASSQNRGRGAGELFF
few | TRBJ2-6 | TRBD2 | TRBV4-2 | TGTGCCAGCAGCCAAGGTTTACTGGCGGGGGCTGGGGCCAACGTCCTGACTTTC | CASSQGLLAGAGANVLTF
NA | TRBJ2-7 | NA | TRBV18 | TGTGCCAGCTCACCAAGCCAGGGCGTCTACGAGCAGTACTTC | CASSPSQGVYEQYF
NA | TRBJ1-6 | NA | TRBV28 | TGTGCCAGCAGTTTAGGCGGATATAATTCACCCCTCCACTTT | CASSLGGYNSPLHF
NA | TRBJ1-2 | NA | TRBV4-2 | TGTGCCAGCAGCCGATCCGGGACTCCTAATGGCTACACCTTC | CASSRSGTPNGYTF